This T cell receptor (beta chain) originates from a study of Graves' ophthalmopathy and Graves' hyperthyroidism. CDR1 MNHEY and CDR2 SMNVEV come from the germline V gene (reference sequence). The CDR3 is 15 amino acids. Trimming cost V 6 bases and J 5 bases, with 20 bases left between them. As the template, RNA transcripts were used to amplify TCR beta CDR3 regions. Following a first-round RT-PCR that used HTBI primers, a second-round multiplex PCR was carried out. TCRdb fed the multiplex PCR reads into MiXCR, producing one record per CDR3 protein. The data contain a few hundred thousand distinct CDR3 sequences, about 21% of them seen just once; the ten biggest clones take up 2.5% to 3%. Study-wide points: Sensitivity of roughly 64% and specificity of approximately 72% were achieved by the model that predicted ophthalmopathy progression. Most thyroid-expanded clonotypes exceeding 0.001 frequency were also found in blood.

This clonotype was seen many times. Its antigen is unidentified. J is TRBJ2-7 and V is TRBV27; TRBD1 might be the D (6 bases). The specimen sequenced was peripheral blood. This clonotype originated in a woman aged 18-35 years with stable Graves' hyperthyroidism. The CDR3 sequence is CASSRPGHGLDEQYF. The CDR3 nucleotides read TGTGCCAGCAGCCGCCCGGGACACGGTTTGGACGAGCAGTACTTC.